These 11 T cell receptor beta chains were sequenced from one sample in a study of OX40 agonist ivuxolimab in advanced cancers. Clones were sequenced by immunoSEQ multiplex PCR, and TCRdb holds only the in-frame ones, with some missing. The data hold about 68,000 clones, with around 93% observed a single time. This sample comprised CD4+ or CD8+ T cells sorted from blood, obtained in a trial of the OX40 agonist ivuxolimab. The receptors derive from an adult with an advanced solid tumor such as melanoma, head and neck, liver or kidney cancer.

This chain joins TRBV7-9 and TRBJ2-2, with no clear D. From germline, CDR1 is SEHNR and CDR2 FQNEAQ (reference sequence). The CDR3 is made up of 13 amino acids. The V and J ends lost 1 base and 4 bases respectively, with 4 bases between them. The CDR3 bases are TGTGCCAGCAGCTTAGTAAGCACCGGGGAGCTGTTTTTT. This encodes CASSLVSTGELFF.

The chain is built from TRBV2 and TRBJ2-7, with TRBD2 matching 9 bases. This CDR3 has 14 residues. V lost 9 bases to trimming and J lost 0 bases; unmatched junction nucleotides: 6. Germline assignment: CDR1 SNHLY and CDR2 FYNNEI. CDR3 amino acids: CARGSGGTSYEQYF. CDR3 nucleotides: TGTGCCAGAGGAAGCGGGGGGACCTCCTACGAGCAGTACTTC.

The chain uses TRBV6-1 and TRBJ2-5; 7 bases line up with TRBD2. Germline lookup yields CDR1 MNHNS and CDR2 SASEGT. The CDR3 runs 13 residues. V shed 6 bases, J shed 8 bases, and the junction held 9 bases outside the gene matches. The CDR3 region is CASRTQGGRTQYF. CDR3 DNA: TGTGCCAGCAGGACTCAGGGAGGGAGAACCCAGTACTTC.

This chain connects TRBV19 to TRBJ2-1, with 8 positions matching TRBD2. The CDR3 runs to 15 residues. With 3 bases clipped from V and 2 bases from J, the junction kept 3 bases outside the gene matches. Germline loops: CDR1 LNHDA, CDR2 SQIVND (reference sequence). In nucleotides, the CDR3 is TGTGCCAGTAGTATGGGCGGGGGGACCTACAATGAGCAGTTCTTC. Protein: CASSMGGGTYNEQFF.

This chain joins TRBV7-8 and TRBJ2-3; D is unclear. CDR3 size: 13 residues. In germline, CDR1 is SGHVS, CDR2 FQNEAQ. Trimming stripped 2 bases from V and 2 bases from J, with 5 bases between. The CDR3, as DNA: TGTGCCAGCAGCTTATTTTACACAGATACGCAGTATTTT. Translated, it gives CASSLFYTDTQYF. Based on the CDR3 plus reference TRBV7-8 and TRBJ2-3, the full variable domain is GAGVSQSPRYKVAKRGQDVALRCDPISGHVSLFWYQQALGQGPEFLTYFQNEAQLDKSGLPSDRFFAERPEGSVSTLKIQRTQQEDSAVYLCASSLFYTDTQYFGPGTRLTVL.

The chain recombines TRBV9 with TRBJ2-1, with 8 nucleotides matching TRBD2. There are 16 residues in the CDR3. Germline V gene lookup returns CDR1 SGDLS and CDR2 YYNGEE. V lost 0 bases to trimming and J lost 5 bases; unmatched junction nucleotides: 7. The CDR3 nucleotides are TGTGCCAGCAGCGTAGGGGTAGCGGGACACAACAATGAGCAGTTCTTC. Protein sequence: CASSVGVAGHNNEQFF.

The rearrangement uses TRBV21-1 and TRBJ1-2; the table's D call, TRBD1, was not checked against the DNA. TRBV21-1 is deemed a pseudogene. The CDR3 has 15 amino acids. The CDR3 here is CASSKGTVPSYGYTF. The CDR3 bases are TGTGCCAGCAGCAAAGGGACAGTTCCGAGCTATGGCTACACCTTC.

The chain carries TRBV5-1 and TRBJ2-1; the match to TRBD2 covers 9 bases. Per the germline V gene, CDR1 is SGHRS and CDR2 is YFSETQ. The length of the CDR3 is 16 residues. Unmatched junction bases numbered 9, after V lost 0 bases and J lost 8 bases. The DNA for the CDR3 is TGCGCCAGCAGCTTGGTGGCTAGCGGGGACGTCGATGAGCAGTTCTTC. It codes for CASSLVASGDVDEQFF.

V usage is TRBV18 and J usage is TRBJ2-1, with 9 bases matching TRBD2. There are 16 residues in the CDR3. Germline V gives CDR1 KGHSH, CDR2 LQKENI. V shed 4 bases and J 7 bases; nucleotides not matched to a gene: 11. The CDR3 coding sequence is TGTGCCAGCTCACTTTATAGCGGGAGCAATTCGAATGAGCAGTTCTTC. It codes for CASSLYSGSNSNEQFF.

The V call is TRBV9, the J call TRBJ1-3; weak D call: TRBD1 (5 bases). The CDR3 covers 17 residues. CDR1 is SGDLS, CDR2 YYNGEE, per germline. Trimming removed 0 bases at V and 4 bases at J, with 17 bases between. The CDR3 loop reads CASSVGTSGAAGNTIYF. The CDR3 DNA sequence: TGTGCCAGCAGCGTAGGGACCAGTGGGGCAGCAGGAAACACCATATATTTT.

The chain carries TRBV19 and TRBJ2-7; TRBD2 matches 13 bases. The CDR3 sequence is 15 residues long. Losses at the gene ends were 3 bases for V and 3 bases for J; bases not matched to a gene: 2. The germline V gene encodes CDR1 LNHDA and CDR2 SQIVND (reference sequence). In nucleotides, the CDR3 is TGTGCCAGTAGTATGGGACTAGCGGGAAACTACGAGCAGTACTTC. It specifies CASSMGLAGNYEQYF.